This is a list of T cell receptor beta chains from one sample in a study of blood T cell repertoires in COVID-19. Sequencing was performed with immunoSEQ multiplex PCR; in TCRdb, only in-frame clones are kept and a portion is missing. Of nearly 350,000 clones in the sample, around 88% are singletons; the top ten hold 3%. Sequenced input: peripheral blood. These TCRs come from a man younger than 40 with active or convalescent COVID-19. CDR3s include the opening cysteine and the closing phenylalanine or tryptophan. A D gene is named only where the DNA matches it firmly. Not every row has a clone size; where given, it reads once, few, many or a size class.

.	TRBV19	.	TRBJ1-1	CASSIDPRTEAFF	TGTGCCAGTAGTATAGATCCCCGCACTGAAGCTTTCTTT
few	TRBV4-3	TRBD2	TRBJ2-1	CASSQGLAGGDEQFF	TGCGCCAGCAGCCAAGGACTAGCGGGGGGGGATGAGCAGTTCTTC
few	TRBV6-5	TRBD1	TRBJ1-5	CASKTGGNQPQHF	TGTGCCAGCAAAACAGGGGGTAATCAGCCCCAGCATTTT
.	TRBV10-3	.	TRBJ2-2	CAISLQGVGGELFF	TGTGCCATCAGTTTACAGGGAGTTGGCGGGGAGCTGTTTTTT
.	TRBV14	.	TRBJ1-1	CASSLPDSLLNTEAFF	TGTGCCAGCAGCCTCCCGGACAGTCTGTTGAACACTGAAGCTTTCTTT
many	TRBV5-5	.	TRBJ2-7	CASSLVLAYEQYF	TGTGCCAGCAGCTTGGTACTAGCCTACGAGCAGTACTTC
few	TRBV4-1	TRBD1	TRBJ1-2	CASSQDVQGANYGYTF	TGCGCCAGCAGCCAAGATGTACAGGGGGCGAACTATGGCTACACCTTC
.	TRBV9	TRBD2	TRBJ2-1	CASSPTSGSYEQFF	TGTGCCAGCAGCCCGACTAGCGGGAGCTATGAGCAGTTCTTC
.	TRBV9	.	TRBJ1-1	CASSVGGGVTNTEAFF	TGTGCCAGCAGCGTAGGTGGGGGGGTTACCAACACTGAAGCTTTCTTT
.	TRBV19	.	TRBJ2-2	CASSPYRVGAGELFF	TGTGCCAGTAGTCCTTACAGGGTGGGCGCCGGGGAGCTGTTTTTT
.	TRBV6-6	.	TRBJ2-2	CASSYEPGELFF	TGTGCCAGCAGTTACGAGCCCGGGGAGCTGTTTTTT
.	TRBV3-1/TRBV3-2	.	TRBJ1-4	CASSQGKGTNEKLFF	TGTGCCAGCAGCCAAGGGAAGGGGACTAATGAAAAACTGTTTTTT
few	TRBV6-1	.	TRBJ2-7	CASSELPLGEQYF	TGTGCCAGCAGTGAATTGCCCCTCGGGGAGCAGTACTTC
.	TRBV28	TRBD2	TRBJ2-7	CASSSLAGSYEQYF	TGTGCCAGCAGTTCTCTAGCGGGATCCTACGAGCAGTACTTC
.	TRBV6-5	.	TRBJ1-3	CASSYSSGPGNTIYF	TGTGCCAGCAGTTACTCGTCAGGTCCCGGAAACACCATATATTTT
.	TRBV7-8	TRBD1	TRBJ2-7	CASSLSGTGGYEQYF	TGTGCCAGCAGCTTATCCGGGACAGGGGGCTACGAGCAGTACTTC
.	TRBV7-8	TRBD2	TRBJ2-7	CASSLRLAGSYEQYF	TGTGCCAGCAGCTTAAGACTAGCGGGGTCCTACGAGCAGTACTTC
once	TRBV5-1	.	TRBJ1-2	CASSPLGGDVNYGYTF	TGCGCCAGCAGCCCGCTTGGGGGGGACGTTAACTATGGCTACACCTTC
.	TRBV20-1	TRBD2	TRBJ2-5	CSASVSGETQYF	TGCAGTGCTAGTGTTAGCGGGGAGACCCAGTACTTC
.	TRBV15	.	TRBJ2-6	CATSRVLSGANVLTF	TGTGCCACCAGCAGAGTTCTCTCTGGGGCCAACGTCCTGACTTTC
.	TRBV28	TRBD2	TRBJ2-5	CASRAGGPGQETQYF	TGTGCCAGCAGGGCGGGAGGGCCAGGTCAAGAGACCCAGTACTTC
once	TRBV5-1	.	TRBJ2-1	CASSPAGPDSGEQFF	TGCGCCAGCAGCCCGGCGGGCCCCGATTCGGGTGAGCAGTTCTTC
.	TRBV5-8	TRBD1	TRBJ2-2	CASSYRGNTGELFF	TGTGCCAGCAGCTACAGGGGGAACACCGGGGAGCTGTTTTTT
.	TRBV6-5	TRBD1	TRBJ1-1	CASSYGTDTEAFF	TGTGCCAGCAGTTATGGGACAGACACTGAAGCTTTCTTT
.	TRBV6-1	.	TRBJ1-2	CASSEAGVGGYTF	TGTGCCAGCAGTGAAGCAGGGGTGGGTGGCTACACCTTC
.	TRBV11-2	TRBD2	TRBJ2-1	CASSPWAGGVDEQFF	TGTGCCAGCAGCCCCTGGGCGGGGGGCGTAGATGAGCAGTTCTTC
.	TRBV2	TRBD1	TRBJ1-2	CARSHRGLWGYTF	TGTGCCCGATCTCACAGGGGGCTATGGGGCTACACCTTC
.	TRBV2	TRBD1	TRBJ1-5	CASSPGQGIQPQHF	TGTGCCAGCAGCCCTGGACAGGGGATTCAGCCCCAGCATTTT
.	TRBV9	TRBD1	TRBJ1-1	CASSQGAHTEAFF	TGTGCCAGCTCCCAGGGGGCCCACACTGAAGCTTTCTTT
.	TRBV11-2	TRBD1	TRBJ1-6	CASSPRGAGGSPLHF	TGTGCCAGCAGCCCCAGGGGGGCAGGAGGGTCACCCCTCCACTTT
.	TRBV15	.	TRBJ1-6	CATSLPNSPLHF	TGTGCCACCAGTCTTCCCAATTCACCCCTCCACTTT
.	TRBV5-1	TRBD2	TRBJ2-5	CASSQRGGRAMGETQYF	TGCGCCAGCAGCCAGCGGGGCGGGAGGGCCATGGGAGAGACCCAGTACTTC
.	TRBV2	TRBD1	TRBJ2-7	CASSPRTGVYEQYF	TGTGCCAGCAGTCCAAGGACAGGCGTTTACGAGCAGTACTTC
.	TRBV5-4	TRBD1	TRBJ1-3	CASSEGQGAGNTIYF	TGTGCCAGCAGTGAAGGACAGGGTGCTGGAAACACCATATATTTT
.	TRBV4-3	.	TRBJ2-1	CASSQGRLSSYNEQFF	TGCGCCAGCAGCCAAGGCCGCCTTAGCTCCTACAATGAGCAGTTCTTC
.	TRBV14	.	TRBJ1-6	CASSPHTISYNSPLHF	TGTGCCAGCAGTCCTCACACGATCTCCTATAATTCACCCCTCCACTTT
.	TRBV19	.	TRBJ1-4	CASRRQDPEEKLFF	TGTGCCAGTAGGCGACAGGATCCCGAAGAAAAACTGTTTTTT
.	TRBV6-5	.	TRBJ2-7	CASRRDGTYEQYF	TGTGCCAGCAGGCGGGACGGTACCTACGAGCAGTACTTC
.	TRBV7-6	.	TRBJ2-3	CASSAETGTSTDTQYF	TGTGCCAGCAGCGCAGAGACCGGGACTAGCACAGATACGCAGTATTTT
once	TRBV2	.	TRBJ2-1	CASSERTTVVDEQFF	TGTGCCAGCAGTGAACGGACTACCGTCGTGGATGAGCAGTTCTTC
.	TRBV4-1	TRBD1	TRBJ1-2	CASRIRTGEDDGYTF	TGCGCCAGCAGAATTAGGACAGGGGAGGATGATGGCTACACCTTC
.	TRBV7-6	TRBD1	TRBJ2-7	CASSLPGQIYEQYF	TGTGCCAGCAGTTTACCGGGACAGATCTACGAGCAGTACTTC
once	TRBV12-1	.	TRBJ2-5	CASTSIEHSHRETQYF	TGTGCCAGCACCTCCATAGAGCACAGTCACCGGGAGACCCAGTACTTC
.	TRBV30	.	TRBJ2-7	CAGGEGPYEQYF	TGTGCGGGAGGCGAGGGTCCCTACGAGCAGTACTTC
.	TRBV7-2	.	TRBJ2-1	CASSPSAPYNEQFF	TGTGCCAGCAGCCCTAGCGCTCCATACAATGAGCAGTTCTTC